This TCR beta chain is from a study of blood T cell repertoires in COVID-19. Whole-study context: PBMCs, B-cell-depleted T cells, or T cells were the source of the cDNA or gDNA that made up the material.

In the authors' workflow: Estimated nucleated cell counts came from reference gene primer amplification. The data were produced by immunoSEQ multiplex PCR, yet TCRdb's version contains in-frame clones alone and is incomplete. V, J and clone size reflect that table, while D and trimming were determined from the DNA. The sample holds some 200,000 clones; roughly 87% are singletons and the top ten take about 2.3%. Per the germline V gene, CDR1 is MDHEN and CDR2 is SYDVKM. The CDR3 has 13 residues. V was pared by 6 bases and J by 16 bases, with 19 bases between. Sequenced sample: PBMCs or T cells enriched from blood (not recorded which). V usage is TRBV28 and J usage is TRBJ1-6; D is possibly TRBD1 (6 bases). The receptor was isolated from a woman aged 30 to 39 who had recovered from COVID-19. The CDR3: CASRPQDSETLHF. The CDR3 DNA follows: TGTGCCAGCAGACCCCAGGACAGTGAAACTCTCCACTTT.